This entry features one T cell receptor beta chain sequence. Antigen unknown. Researchers sorted naive CD8 T cells as cells that were CD8+CD4-CCR7+CD45RA+. This entry is derived from a study of molecular identifiers for immune sequencing clone quantification. TCRdb redid the calling of the PCR reads with MiXCR, one entry per CDR3 protein. This sample has 30,000 to 45,000 distinct CDR3 sequences, with roughly 18% found just once. General study findings and limits: Highly expanded clone sizes could be underestimated by identical TCR molecules sharing a barcode.

The germline gives CDR1 PRHDT, CDR2 FYEKMQ (reference sequence). Trimming removed 2 bases from V and 4 bases from J, with 6 bases in between. The CDR3 contains 12 residues. The source material was naive CD8+ T cells from blood, with Jurkat cell RNA spiked in. Subset here: FACS-sorted CD8+CD4-CCR7+CD45RA+ naive T cells. The source is a human donor in good health. Some libraries in this study had Jurkat cell RNA spiked in. The V call is TRBV13, the J call TRBJ2-7; D gene unclear. The DNA of the CDR3 is TGTGCCAGCAGCTTATATGGTTACGAGCAGTACTTC. Protein sequence: CASSLYGYEQYF.